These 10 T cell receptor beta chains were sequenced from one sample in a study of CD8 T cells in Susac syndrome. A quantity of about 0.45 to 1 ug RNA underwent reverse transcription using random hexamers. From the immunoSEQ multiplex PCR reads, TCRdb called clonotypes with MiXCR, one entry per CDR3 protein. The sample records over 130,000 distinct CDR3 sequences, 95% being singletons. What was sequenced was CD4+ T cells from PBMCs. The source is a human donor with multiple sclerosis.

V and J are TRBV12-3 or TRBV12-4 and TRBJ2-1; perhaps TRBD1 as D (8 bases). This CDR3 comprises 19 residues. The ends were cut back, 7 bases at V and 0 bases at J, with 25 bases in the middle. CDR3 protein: CASTLHRGISGNSYNEQFF. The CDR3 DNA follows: TGTGCCAGCACCCTTCACAGGGGGATAAGCGGGAACTCCTACAATGAGCAGTTCTTC.

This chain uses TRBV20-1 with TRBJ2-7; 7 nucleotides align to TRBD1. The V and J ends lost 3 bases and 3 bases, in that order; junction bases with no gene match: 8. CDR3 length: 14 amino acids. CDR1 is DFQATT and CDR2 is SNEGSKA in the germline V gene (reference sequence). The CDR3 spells CSARARQGNYEQYF. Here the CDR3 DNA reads TGCAGTGCTAGGGCCCGACAGGGAAACTACGAGCAGTACTTC.

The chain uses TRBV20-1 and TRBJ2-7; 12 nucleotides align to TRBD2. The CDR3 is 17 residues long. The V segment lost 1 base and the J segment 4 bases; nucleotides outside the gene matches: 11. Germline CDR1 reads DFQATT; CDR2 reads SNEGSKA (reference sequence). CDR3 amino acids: CSARGLRLAGDVYEQYF. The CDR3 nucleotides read TGCAGTGCTAGAGGATTACGACTAGCGGGGGACGTATACGAGCAGTACTTC.

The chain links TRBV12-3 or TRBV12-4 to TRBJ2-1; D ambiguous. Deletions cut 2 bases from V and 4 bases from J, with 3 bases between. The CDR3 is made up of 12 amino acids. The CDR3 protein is CASSLSYNEQFF. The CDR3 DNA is TGTGCCAGCAGTTTAAGTTACAATGAGCAGTTCTTC.

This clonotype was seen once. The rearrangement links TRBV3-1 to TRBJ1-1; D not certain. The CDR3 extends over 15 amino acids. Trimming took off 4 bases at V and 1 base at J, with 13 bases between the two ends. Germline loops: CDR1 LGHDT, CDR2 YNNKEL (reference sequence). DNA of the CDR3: TGTGCCAGCAGCCTTACTACCGGAGGGAACACTGAAGCTTTCTTT. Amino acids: CASSLTTGGNTEAFF.

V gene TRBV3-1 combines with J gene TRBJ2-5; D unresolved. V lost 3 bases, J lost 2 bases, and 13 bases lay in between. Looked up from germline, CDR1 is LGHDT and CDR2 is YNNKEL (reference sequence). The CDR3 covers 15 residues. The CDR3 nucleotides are TGTGCCAGCAGCCACCGAAAGGGCAGACAAGAGACCCAGTACTTC. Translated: CASSHRKGRQETQYF.

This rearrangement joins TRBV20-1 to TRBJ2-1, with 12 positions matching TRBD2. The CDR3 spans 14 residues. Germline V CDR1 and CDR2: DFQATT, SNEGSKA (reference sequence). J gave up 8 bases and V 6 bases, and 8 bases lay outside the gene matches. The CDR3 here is CSAPSGRAPDEQFF. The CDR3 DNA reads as TGCAGTGCGCCTAGCGGGAGGGCCCCCGATGAGCAGTTCTTC.

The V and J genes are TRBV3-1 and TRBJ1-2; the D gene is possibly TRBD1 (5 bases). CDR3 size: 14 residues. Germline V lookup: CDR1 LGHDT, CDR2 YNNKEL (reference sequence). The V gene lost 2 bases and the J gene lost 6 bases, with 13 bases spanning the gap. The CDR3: CASSQRGAGDGYTF. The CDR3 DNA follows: TGTGCCAGCAGCCAACGTGGGGCTGGGGATGGCTACACCTTC.

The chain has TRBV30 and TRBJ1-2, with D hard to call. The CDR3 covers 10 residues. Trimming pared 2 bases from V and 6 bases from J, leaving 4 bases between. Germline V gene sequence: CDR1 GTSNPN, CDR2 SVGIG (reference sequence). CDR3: CAWSSDGYTF. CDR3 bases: TGTGCCTGGAGTTCAGATGGCTACACCTTC. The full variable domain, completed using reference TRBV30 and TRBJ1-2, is SQTIHQWPATLVQPVGSPLSLECTVEGTSNPNLYWYRQAAGRGLQLLFYSVGIGQISSEVPQNLSASRPQDRQFILSSKKLLLSDSGFYLCAWSSDGYTFGSGTRLTVV.

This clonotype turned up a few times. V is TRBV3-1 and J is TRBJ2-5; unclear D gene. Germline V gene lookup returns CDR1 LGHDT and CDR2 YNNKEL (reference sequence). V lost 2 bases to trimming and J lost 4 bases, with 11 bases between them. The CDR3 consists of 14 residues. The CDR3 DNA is TGTGCCAGCAGCCAAAGGACCCCAGGAGAGACCCAGTACTTC. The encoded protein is CASSQRTPGETQYF.